This T cell receptor (beta chain) was found in a study of healthy donors' naive CD4 and CD8 T cells. Study-level results: Alpha and beta chains were sequenced in bulk without pairing. Most V and J genes were reportedly biased between naive CD4+ and CD8+ cells. Negatively charged CDR3s marked CD8+ lineage; positively charged CDR3s marked CD4+ lineage.

This CDR3 region has 13 residues. Trimming removed 1 base at V and 5 bases at J, with 11 bases between. Germline CDR1 is SQVTM and CDR2 is ANQGSEA. As concerns this clonotype: Its antigen is as yet unknown.

TCR libraries were built from about 0.55 ug of total RNA by linear amplification. TCRdb reprocessed the reads via MiXCR and lists one record per CDR3 protein. Of 200,000 or so distinct CDR3 sequences in the sample, 65% to 80% were seen once. Sequences were obtained from naive CD4+ and CD8+ T cells sorted from blood, pooled from several donors. The V call is TRBV29-1, the J call TRBJ1-2; perhaps TRBD1 as D (6 bases). The source is a pool of human donors in good health; the sample pools cells from several healthy donors. In nucleotides, the CDR3 is TGCAGCGTTGAAGGGGGGCAGGCGTATGGCTACACCTTC. Its translation: CSVEGGQAYGYTF.